These T cell receptor beta chains were read from a single sample in a study of cytomegalovirus exposure and HLA in healthy donors. The assay was immunoSEQ multiplex PCR, and TCRdb's table has in-frame clones only and misses some. The sample includes 150,000 to 200,000 clones, roughly 91% of them seen just once. Material: PBMCs. All receptors derive from a man aged 18 to 29 in good health and CMV-seropositive. Both conserved end residues are part of each CDR3. The order of the fields is CDR3 DNA, CDR3 protein, clone size, D gene, J gene, V gene. A D gene is named only where the DNA matches it firmly. Clone size is given for some rows only: seen once, a few or many times, or a class if the clone is expanded.

TGTGCCACCAGCCAAGACAGGGCCTACGAGCAGTACTTC,CATSQDRAYEQYF,.,TRBD1,TRBJ2-7,TRBV15
TGTGCCAGCAGCCGCGGACAGGATACTTCCTACAATGAGCAGTTCTTC,CASSRGQDTSYNEQFF,.,TRBD1,TRBJ2-1,TRBV4-2
TGCGCCAGCCGAGGTAGTTCGAGCTCCTACAATGAGCAGTTCTTC,CASRGSSSSYNEQFF,.,.,TRBJ2-1,TRBV4-1
TGTGCCAGTAGTGTAATAGCCAGGGGAATATCTGAAGCTTTCTTT,CASSVIARGISEAFF,.,.,TRBJ1-1,TRBV19
TGTGCCAGTAGTATATGGGACAGGGGGATTGATCAGCCCCAGCATTTT,CASSIWDRGIDQPQHF,few,TRBD1,TRBJ1-5,TRBV19
TGCGCCAGCAGCCAAGGAGGGACAGGGTTGGACGGGGAGCTGTTTTTT,CASSQGGTGLDGELFF,.,TRBD1,TRBJ2-2,TRBV4-1
TGTGCCAGCAGTTTATGGGAGGGGGATGAGCAGTTCTTC,CASSLWEGDEQFF,.,.,TRBJ2-1,TRBV27
TGTGCCGGACAGGGGCTCCTCTACGAGCAGTACTTC,CAGQGLLYEQYF,.,TRBD1,TRBJ2-7,TRBV7-9
TGTGCCAGCAGCGCCGGACAGATGAACACTGAAGCTTTCTTT,CASSAGQMNTEAFF,.,.,TRBJ1-1,TRBV2
TGTGCCAGCAGGGAAACAGGGCTAAACACTGAAGCTTTCTTT,CASRETGLNTEAFF,.,.,TRBJ1-1,TRBV25-1
TGTGCCAGCAGTGTACTAGCGGTGTTGACAGATACGCAGTATTTT,CASSVLAVLTDTQYF,.,TRBD2,TRBJ2-3,TRBV2
TGTGCCAGCAGCCCGGTCTCCTACGAGCAGTACTTC,CASSPVSYEQYF,.,.,TRBJ2-7,TRBV6-6
TGTGCCAGCAGCTTAGCTTGGGGCGGTCGCGATACGCAGTATTTT,CASSLAWGGRDTQYF,.,.,TRBJ2-3,TRBV11-1
TGTGCCAGCAGCTTATTAGGGGGCAATGAGCAGTTCTTC,CASSLLGGNEQFF,.,.,TRBJ2-1,TRBV7-3
TGCGCCAGCAGCTTGGCCCGGCGAGCGGGTTACGAGCAGTACTTC,CASSLARRAGYEQYF,.,.,TRBJ2-7,TRBV5-1
TGTGCCTGGAGGTCCGGACAGTACTCCTACGAGCAGTACTTC,CAWRSGQYSYEQYF,.,.,TRBJ2-7,TRBV30
TGTGCCAGTCGACTAGCTAACACCGGGGAGCTGTTTTTT,CASRLANTGELFF,.,TRBD2,TRBJ2-2,TRBV19